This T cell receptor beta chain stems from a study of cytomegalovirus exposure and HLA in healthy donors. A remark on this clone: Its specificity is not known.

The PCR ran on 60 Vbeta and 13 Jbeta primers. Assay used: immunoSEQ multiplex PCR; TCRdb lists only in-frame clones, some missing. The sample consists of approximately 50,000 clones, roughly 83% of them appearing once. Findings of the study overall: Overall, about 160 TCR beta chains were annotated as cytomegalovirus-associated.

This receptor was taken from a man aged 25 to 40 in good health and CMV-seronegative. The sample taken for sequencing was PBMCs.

CDR3 amino acids: CASSLTTPGRGETQYF. The CDR3 nucleotides are TGTGCCAGCAGCCTCACGACCCCGGGGAGGGGAGAGACCCAGTACTTC. The V and J genes are TRBV27 and TRBJ2-5, with TRBD2 matching over 7 bases. The CDR3 totals 16 residues. J gave up 4 bases and V 6 bases, and 14 bases lay outside the gene matches. Germline V gives CDR1 MNHEY, CDR2 SMNVEV (reference sequence).